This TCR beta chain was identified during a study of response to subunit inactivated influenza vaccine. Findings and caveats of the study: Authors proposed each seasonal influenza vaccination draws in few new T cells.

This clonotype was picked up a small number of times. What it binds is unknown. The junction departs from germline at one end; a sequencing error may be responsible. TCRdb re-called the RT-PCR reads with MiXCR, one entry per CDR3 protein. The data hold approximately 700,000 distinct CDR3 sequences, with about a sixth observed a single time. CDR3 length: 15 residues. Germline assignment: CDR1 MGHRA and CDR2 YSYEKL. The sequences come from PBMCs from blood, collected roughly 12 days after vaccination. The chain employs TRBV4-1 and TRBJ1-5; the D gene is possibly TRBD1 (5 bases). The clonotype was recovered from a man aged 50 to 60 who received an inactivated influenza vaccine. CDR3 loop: CASSQDGQKDQPQQF. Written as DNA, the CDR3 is TGCGCCAGCAGCCAAGACGGACAAAAAGATCAGCCCCAGCAATTT.